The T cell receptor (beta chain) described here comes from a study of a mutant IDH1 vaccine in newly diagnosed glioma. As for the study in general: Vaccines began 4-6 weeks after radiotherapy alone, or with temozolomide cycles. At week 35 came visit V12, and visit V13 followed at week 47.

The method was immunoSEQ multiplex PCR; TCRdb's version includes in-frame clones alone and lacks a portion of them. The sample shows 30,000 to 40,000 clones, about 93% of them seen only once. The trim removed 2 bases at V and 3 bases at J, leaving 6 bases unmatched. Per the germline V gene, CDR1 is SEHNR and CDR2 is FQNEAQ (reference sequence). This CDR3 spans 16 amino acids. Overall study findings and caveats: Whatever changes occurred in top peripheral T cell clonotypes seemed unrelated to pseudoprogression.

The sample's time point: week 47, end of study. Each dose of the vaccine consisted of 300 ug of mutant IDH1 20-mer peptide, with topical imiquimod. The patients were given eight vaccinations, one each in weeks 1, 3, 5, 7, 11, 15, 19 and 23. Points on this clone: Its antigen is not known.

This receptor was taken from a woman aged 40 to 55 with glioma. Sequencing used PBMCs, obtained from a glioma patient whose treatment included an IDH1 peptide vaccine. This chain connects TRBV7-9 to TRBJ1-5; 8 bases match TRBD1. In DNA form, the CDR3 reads TGTGCCAGCAGCTTATTAACAGGGGGGAACAATCAGCCCCAGCATTTT. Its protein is CASSLLTGGNNQPQHF.